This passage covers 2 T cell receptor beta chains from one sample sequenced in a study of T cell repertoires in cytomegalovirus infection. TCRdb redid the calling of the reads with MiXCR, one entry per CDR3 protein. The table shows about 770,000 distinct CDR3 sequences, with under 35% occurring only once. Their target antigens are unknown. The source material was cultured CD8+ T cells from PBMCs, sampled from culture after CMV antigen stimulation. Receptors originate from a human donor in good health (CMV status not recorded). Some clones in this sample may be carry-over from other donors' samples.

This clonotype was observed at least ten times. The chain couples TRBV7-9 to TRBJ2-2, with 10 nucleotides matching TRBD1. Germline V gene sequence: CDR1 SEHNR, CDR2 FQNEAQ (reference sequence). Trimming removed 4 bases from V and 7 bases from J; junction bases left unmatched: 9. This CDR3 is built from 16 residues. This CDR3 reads CASSSPGQGKNGELFF. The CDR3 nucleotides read TGTGCCAGCAGCTCGCCGGGACAGGGGAAGAACGGGGAGCTGTTTTTT.

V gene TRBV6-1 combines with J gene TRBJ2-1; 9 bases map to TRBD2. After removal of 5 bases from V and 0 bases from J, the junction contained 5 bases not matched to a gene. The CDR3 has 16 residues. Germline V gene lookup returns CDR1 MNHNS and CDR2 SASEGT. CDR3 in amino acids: CASSFLAGASYNEQFF. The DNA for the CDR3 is TGTGCCAGCAGTTTTTTAGCGGGGGCCTCCTACAATGAGCAGTTCTTC.